Below are 6 T cell receptor beta chains sequenced from a single sample in a study of blood T cell repertoires in COVID-19. This table comes from immunoSEQ multiplex PCR, and its TCRdb copy is limited to in-frame clones, with some not included. The sample contains 300,000 to 400,000 clones, less than 90% of which appear only once. The specimen sequenced was PBMCs or T cells enriched from blood (not recorded which). These receptors came from a woman aged 25 to 39 who had recovered from COVID-19.

This chain connects TRBV27 to TRBJ1-2; weak D call: TRBD1 (6 bases). This CDR3 spans 13 amino acids. V shed 4 bases and J shed 7 bases, with 13 bases lying between them. Germline-derived CDR1 and CDR2 are MNHEY and SMNVEV (reference sequence). CDR3 residues: CASSSTGTFGYTF. Here the CDR3 DNA reads TGTGCCAGCAGTTCGACAGGCACCTTTGGCTACACCTTC.

The genes are TRBV4-1 and TRBJ1-3; TRBD1 agrees at 9 bases. Germline CDR1 MGHRA, CDR2 YSYEKL. This CDR3 has 16 residues. Trimming cost V 6 bases and J 2 bases; bases outside gene matches: 8. In nucleotides, the CDR3 is TGCGCCAGCAGGGCCTACAGGGGGCGAGCTGGAAACACCATATATTTT. It codes for CASRAYRGRAGNTIYF.

The chain links TRBV3-1 (or the pseudogene TRBV3-2) to TRBJ1-3; D remains ambiguous. Germline V gene lookup returns CDR1 LGHDT and CDR2 YNNKEL (reference sequence). The CDR3 loop spans 16 amino acids. With 1 base removed from V and 3 bases from J, the gap between germline ends came to 13 bases. CDR3 bases: TGTGCCAGCAGCCAAGTTCCGGGTGAATTTGGAAACACCATATATTTT. Translating it yields CASSQVPGEFGNTIYF.

The chain is built from TRBV30 and TRBJ2-5; TRBD2 might be the D (6 bases). Trimming shortened V by 0 bases and J by 5 bases, and 13 bases separated the two germline ends. Germline CDR1 reads GTSNPN; CDR2 reads SVGIG (reference sequence). The CDR3 is made up of 14 amino acids. The CDR3 DNA sequence: TGTGCCTGGAGTGTACTCGGAGGGCAGGAGACCCAGTACTTC. Translated: CAWSVLGGQETQYF.

This chain connects TRBV10-3 to TRBJ1-2; the D gene is possibly TRBD1 (6 bases). V was pared by 7 bases and J by 4 bases, with 19 bases between. This CDR3 is built from 15 residues. Germline values: CDR1 ENHRY, CDR2 SYGVKD. In DNA, the CDR3 is TGTGCCATCACTGGGACACAGGAAAGTGGCTATGGCTACACCTTC. Translating gives CAITGTQESGYGYTF.

This clone was seen more than once but under ten times. The V call is TRBV11-2, the J call TRBJ2-7; D perhaps matches TRBD2 (5 bases). V was trimmed by 5 bases and J by 4 bases, leaving 15 bases between them. The germline gives CDR1 SGHAT, CDR2 FQNNGV. The length of the CDR3 is 14 residues. CDR3 residues: CASSPGVVRYEQYF. As DNA, the CDR3 is TGTGCCAGCAGCCCCGGGGTAGTACGTTACGAGCAGTACTTC. Together with reference TRBV11-2 and TRBJ2-7, the CDR3 gives the full variable domain: EAGVAQSPRYKIIEKRQSVAFWCNPISGHATLYWYQQILGQGPKLLIQFQNNGVVDDSQLPKDRFSAERLKGVDSTLKIQPAKLEDSAVYLCASSPGVVRYEQYFGPGTRLTVT.